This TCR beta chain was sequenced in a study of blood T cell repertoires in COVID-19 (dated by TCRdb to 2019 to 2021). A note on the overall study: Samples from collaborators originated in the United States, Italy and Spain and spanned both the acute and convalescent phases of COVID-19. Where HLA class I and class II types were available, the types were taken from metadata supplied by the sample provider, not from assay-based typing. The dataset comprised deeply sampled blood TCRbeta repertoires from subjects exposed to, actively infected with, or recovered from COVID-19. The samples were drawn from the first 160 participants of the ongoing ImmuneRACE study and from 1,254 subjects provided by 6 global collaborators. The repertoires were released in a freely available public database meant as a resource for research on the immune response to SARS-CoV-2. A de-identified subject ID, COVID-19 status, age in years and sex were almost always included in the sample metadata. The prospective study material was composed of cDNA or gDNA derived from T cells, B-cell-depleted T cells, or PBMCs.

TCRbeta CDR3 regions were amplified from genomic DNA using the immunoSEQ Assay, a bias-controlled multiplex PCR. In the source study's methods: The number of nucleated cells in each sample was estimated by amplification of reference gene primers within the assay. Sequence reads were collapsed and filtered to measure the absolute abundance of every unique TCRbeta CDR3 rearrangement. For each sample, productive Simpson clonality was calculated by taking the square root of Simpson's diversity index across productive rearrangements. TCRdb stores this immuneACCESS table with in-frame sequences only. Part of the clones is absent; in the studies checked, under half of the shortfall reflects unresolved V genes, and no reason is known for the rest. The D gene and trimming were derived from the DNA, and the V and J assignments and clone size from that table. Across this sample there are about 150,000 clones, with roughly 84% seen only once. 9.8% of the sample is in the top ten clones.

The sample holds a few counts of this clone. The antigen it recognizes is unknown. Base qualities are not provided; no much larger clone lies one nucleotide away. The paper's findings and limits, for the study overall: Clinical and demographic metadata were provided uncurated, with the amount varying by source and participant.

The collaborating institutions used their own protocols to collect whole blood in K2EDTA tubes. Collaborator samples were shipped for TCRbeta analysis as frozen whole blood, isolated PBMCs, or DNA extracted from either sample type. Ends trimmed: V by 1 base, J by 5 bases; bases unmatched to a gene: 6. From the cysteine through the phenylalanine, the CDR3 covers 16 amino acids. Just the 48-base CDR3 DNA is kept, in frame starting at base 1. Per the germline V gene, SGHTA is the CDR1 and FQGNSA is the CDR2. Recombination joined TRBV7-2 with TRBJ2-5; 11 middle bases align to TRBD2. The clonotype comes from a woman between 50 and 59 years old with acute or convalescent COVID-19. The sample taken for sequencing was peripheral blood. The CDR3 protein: CASSLGGSGGAETQYF. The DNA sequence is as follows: TGTGCCAGCAGCTTAGGAGGTAGCGGGGGGGCGGAGACCCAGTACTTC.